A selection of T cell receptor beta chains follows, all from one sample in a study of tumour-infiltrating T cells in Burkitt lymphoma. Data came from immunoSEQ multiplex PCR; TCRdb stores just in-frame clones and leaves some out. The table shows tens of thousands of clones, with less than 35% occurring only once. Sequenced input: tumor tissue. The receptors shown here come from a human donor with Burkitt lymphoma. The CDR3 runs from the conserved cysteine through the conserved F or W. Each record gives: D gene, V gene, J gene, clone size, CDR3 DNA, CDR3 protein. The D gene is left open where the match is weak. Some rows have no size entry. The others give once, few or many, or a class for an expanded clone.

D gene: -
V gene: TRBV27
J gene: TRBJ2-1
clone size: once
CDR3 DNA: TGTGCCAGCAGTCGAAGAGGGGGGGGAGCCTACAATGAGCAGTTCTTC
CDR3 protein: CASSRRGGGAYNEQFF

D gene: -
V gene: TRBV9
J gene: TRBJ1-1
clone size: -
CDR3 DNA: TGTGCCAGCAGCGTAGAGGCGGTGGGCACTGAAGCTTTCTTT
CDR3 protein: CASSVEAVGTEAFF

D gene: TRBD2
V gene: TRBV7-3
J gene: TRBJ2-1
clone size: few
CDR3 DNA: TGTGCCAGCAGGAGAGCGGGGACTTCCTACAATGAGCAGTTCTTC
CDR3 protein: CASRRAGTSYNEQFF

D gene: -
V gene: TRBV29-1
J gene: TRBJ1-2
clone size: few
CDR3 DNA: TGCAGCGTTGAAGGGGGTAACAACTATGGCTACACCTTC
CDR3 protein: CSVEGGNNYGYTF

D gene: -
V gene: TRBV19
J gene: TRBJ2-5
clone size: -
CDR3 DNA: TGTGCCAGTAGTCAGGGATGGGAGACCCAGTACTTC
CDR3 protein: CASSQGWETQYF

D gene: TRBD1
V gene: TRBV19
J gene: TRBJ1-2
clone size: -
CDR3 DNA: TGTGCCAGTAGTCGGGACAGGGCTGCTGGAGGCTACACCTTC
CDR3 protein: CASSRDRAAGGYTF

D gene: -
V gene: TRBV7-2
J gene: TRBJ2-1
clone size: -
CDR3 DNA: TGTGCCAGCAGCTTAGTATCGGGGTATGAGCAGTTCTTC
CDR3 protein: CASSLVSGYEQFF

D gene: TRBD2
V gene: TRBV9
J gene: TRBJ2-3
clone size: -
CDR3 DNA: TGTGCCAGCAGCGTAGCGGGGGGGCCGAGAACAGATACGCAGTATTTT
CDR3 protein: CASSVAGGPRTDTQYF

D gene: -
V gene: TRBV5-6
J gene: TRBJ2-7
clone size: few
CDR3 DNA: TGTGCCAGCAGCTTGGGTGGAAGCTCCTACGAGCAGTACTTC
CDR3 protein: CASSLGGSSYEQYF

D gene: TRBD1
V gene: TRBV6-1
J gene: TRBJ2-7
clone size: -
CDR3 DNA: TGTGCCAGCAGTGAACCATGGACAGGGCGAGAGCAGTACTTC
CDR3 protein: CASSEPWTGREQYF

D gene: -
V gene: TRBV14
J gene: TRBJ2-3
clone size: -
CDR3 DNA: TGTGCCAGCAGCCAAGATCTTGGTAATACGCAGTATTTT
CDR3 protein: CASSQDLGNTQYF

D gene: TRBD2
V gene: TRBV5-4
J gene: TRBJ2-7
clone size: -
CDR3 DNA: TGTGCCAGCAGCCCTGGGAATGCGGGGGGCCTTTACGAGCAGTACTTC
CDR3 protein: CASSPGNAGGLYEQYF

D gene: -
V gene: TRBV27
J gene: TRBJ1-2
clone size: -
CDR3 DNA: TGTGCCAGCAGTTTCACAGGGCCTAACTATGGCTACACCTTC
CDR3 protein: CASSFTGPNYGYTF

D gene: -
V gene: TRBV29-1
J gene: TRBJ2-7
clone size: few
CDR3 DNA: TGCAGCGTTTCGAAAGTCGGGGTCGAGCAGTACTTC
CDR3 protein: CSVSKVGVEQYF

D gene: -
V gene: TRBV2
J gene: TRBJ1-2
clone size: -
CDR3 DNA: TGTGCCAGCAATGGGGGGCAGGGGAATGGCTACACCTTC
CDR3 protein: CASNGGQGNGYTF

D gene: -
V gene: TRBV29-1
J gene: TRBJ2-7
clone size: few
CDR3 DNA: TGCAGCGTTGTTGTCCCCCCCGGAGTCGGCGAGCAGTACTTC
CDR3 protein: CSVVVPPGVGEQYF

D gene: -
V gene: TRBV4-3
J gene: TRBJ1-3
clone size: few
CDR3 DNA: TGCGCCAGCAGCCAAGAAGTGGGTACAAACTCTGGAAACACCATATATTTT
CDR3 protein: CASSQEVGTNSGNTIYF

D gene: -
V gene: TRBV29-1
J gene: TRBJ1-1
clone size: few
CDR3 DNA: TGCAGCGTCGCGAGGGCGAACACTGAAGCTTTCTTT
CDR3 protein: CSVARANTEAFF

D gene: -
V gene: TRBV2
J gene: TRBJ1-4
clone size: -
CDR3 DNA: TGTGCCAGCAGTGGTACAGGCCTACCGGGTGAAAAACTGTTTTTT
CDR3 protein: CASSGTGLPGEKLFF

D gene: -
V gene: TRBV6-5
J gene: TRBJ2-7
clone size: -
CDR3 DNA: TGTGCCAGCAGTTACGGGGGGCGCTCCTACGAGCAGTACTTC
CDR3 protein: CASSYGGRSYEQYF

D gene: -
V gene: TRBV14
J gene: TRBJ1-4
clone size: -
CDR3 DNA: TGTGCCAGCAGCCAATCAGGTCGGGGACGGTCGAATGAAAAACTGTTTTTT
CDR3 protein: CASSQSGRGRSNEKLFF

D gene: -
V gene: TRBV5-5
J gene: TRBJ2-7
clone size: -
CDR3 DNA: TGTGCCAGCAGCCCCAGTCCTCAGATCCTCTACGAGCAGTACTTC
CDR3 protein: CASSPSPQILYEQYF

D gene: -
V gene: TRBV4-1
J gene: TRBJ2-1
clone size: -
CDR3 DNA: TGCGCCAGCAGCCAAGACGGCCACACGGATGATGAGCAGTTCTTC
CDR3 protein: CASSQDGHTDDEQFF

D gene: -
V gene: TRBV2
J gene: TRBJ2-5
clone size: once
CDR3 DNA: TGTGCCAGCAGTGAAAGAGAGACCCAGTACTTC
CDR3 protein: CASSERETQYF

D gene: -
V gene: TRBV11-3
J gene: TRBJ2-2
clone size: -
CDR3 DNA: TGTGCCAGCAGCTCAAGGGGGGCCTCGGCCGGGGAGCTGTTTTTT
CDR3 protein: CASSSRGASAGELFF

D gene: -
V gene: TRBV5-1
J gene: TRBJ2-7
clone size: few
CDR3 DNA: TGCGCCAGCAAACCCGGACCGGACTCCTACGAGCAGTACTTC
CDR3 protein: CASKPGPDSYEQYF

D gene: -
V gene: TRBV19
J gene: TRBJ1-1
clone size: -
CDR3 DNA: TGTGCCAGTAGTATAGAGGACTCGACTGAAGCTTTCTTT
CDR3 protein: CASSIEDSTEAFF

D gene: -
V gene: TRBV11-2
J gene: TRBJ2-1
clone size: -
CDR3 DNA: TGTGCCAGCAGCCATCCGACAGGCTCCTCTCTGGCCAATGAGCAGTTCTTC
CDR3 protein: CASSHPTGSSLANEQFF

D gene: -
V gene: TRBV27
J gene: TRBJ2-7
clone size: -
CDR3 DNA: TGTGCCAGCAGTTTGGGGCAGTCAGGGTACGAGCAGTACTTC
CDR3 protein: CASSLGQSGYEQYF

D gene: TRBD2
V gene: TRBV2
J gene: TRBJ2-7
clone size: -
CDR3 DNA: TGTGCCAGCAGGCCCCGGACACAGCGGGGGGTCAGACCCTACGAGCAGTACTTC
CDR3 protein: CASRPRTQRGVRPYEQYF

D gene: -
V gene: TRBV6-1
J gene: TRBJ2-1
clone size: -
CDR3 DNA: TGTGCCAGCGAGGTGTTGAATGAGCAGTTCTTC
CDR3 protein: CASEVLNEQFF

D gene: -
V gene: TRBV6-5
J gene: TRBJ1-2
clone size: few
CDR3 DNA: TGTGCCAGCAGTTACAGGAGGGATTGGGGCTACACCTTC
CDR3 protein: CASSYRRDWGYTF

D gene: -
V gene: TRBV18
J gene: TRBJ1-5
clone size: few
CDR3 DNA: TGTGCCAGCTCACTTAAGTCTCAGGTGCTGGGCAATCAGCCCCAGCATTTT
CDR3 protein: CASSLKSQVLGNQPQHF

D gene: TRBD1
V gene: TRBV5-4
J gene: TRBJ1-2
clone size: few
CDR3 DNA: TGTGCCAGCAGCACCTCCCGGACAGGGTCGTCTGGCTACACCTTC
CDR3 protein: CASSTSRTGSSGYTF

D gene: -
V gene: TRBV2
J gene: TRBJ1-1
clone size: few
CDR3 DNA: TGTGCCAGCAGTGACCTAGGGCAAGGCACTGAAGCTTTCTTT
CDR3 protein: CASSDLGQGTEAFF

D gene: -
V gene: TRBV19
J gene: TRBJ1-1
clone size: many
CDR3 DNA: TGTGCCAGTAGTCCGGGGCTGTTCAACACTGAAGCTTTCTTT
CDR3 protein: CASSPGLFNTEAFF

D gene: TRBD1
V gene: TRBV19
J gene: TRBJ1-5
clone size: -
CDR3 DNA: TGTGCCAGTAGTCCGCGGACAGGGGGTTGCAATCAGCCCCAGCATTTT
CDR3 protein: CASSPRTGGCNQPQHF

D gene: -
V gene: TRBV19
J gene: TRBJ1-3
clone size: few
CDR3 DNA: TGTGCCAGTAGTATAGGACGGACCTTCTCTGGAAACACCATATATTTT
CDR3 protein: CASSIGRTFSGNTIYF

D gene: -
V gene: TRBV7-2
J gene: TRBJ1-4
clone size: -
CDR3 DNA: TGTGCCAGCAGCTCTAGGGCTGACATTAAACTGTTTTTT
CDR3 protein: CASSSRADIKLFF

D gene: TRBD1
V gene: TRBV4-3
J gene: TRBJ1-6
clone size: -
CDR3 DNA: TGCGCCAGCAGCCAAATGGGGACAGCCACGAATAATTCACCCCTCCACTTT
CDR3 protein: CASSQMGTATNNSPLHF

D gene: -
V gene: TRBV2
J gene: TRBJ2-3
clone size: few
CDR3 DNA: TGTGCCAGCACAGTGGTAAGCACAGATACGCAGTATTTT
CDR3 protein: CASTVVSTDTQYF

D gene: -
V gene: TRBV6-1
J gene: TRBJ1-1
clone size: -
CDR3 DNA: TGTGCCAGCAGCCGCCTCGGGGCGGGGAACACTGAAGCTTTCTTT
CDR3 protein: CASSRLGAGNTEAFF

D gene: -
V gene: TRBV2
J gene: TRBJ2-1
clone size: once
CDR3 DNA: TGTGCCAGCAGTGTCTCCGGACAACATTACAATGAGCAGTTCTTC
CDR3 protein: CASSVSGQHYNEQFF

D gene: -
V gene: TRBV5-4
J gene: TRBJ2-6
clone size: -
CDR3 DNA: TGTGCCAGCGGCGGGACAGCCGCCTCTGGGGCCAACGTCCTGACTTTC
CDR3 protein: CASGGTAASGANVLTF

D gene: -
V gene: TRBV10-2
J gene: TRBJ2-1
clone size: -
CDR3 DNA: TGCGCCAGCAGGGGGCCTTCAGCGAATGAGCAGTTCTTC
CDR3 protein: CASRGPSANEQFF

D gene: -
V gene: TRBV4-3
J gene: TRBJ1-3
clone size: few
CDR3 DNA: TGCGCCAGCAGCCAGAGGGAGGGGACTGGAAACACCATATATTTT
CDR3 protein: CASSQREGTGNTIYF

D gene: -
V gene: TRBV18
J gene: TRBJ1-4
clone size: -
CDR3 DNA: TGTGCCAGCTCCCGGGATGTTAATGAAAAACTGTTTTTT
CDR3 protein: CASSRDVNEKLFF

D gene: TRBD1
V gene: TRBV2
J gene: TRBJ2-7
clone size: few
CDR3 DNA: TGTGCCAGCAGGCCTCCGGGACAGGGGCGTTCCTACGAGCAGTACTTC
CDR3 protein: CASRPPGQGRSYEQYF

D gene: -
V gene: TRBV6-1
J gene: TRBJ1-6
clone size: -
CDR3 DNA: TGTGCCAGCAGTGATGCAGGGTGGCGGGTAGGGTCACCCCTCCACTTT
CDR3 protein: CASSDAGWRVGSPLHF

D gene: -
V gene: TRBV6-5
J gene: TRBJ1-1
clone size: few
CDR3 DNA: TGTGCCAGCAGATGGGACAATACCATGAACACTGAAGCTTTCTTT
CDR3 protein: CASRWDNTMNTEAFF

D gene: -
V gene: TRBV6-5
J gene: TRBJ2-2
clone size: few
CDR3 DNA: TGTGCCAGCAGTTACTCTTGGGGGGAGGTCACCGGGGAGCTGTTTTTT
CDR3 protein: CASSYSWGEVTGELFF

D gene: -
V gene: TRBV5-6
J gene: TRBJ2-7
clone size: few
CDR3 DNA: TGTGCCAGCAGCTTGGGCCCCCTAAGCTCCTACGAGCAGTACTTC
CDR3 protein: CASSLGPLSSYEQYF

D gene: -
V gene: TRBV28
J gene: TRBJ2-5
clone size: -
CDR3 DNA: TGTGCCAGCAGTTTAGTTCGTGAGACCCAGTACTTC
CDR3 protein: CASSLVRETQYF